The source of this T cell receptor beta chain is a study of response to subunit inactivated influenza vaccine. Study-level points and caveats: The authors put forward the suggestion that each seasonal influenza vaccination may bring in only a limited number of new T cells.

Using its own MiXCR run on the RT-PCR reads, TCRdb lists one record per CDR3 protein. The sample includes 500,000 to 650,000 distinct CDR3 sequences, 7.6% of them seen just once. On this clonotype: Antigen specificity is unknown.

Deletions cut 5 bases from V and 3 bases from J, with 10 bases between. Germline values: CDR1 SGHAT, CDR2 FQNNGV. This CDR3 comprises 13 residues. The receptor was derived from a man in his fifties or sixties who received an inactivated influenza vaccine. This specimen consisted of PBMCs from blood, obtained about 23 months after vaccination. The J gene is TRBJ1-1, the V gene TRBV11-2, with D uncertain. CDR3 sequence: CASSPRVYTEAFF. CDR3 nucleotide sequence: TGTGCCAGCAGCCCTAGAGTATACACTGAAGCTTTCTTT.